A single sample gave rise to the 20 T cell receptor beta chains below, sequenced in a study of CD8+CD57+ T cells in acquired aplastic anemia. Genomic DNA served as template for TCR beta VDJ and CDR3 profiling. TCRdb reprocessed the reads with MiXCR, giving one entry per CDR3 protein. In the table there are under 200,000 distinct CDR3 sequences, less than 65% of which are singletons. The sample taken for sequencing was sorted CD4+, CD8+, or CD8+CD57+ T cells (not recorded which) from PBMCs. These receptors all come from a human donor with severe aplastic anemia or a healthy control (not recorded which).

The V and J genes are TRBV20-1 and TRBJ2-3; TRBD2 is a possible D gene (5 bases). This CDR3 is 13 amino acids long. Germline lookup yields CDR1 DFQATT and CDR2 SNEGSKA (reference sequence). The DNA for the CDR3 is TGCAGAGCGGATATCTCTAGCACAGATACGCAGTATTTT. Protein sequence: CRADISSTDTQYF.

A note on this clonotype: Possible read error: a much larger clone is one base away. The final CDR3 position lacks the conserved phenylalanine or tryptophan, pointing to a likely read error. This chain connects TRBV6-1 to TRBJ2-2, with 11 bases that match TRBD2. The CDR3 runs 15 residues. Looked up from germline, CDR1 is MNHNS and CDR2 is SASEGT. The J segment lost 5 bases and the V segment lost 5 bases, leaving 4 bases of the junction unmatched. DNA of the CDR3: TGTGCCAGCAGTACCCTAGCGGGGGGTACCGGGGAGCTGTTTCTT. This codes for CASSTLAGGTGELFL.

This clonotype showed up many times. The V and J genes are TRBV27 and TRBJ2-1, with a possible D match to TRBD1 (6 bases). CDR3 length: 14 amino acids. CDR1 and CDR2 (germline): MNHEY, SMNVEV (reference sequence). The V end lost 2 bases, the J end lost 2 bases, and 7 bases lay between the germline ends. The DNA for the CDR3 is TGTGCCAGCAGTTTAAAGGGGGCCTACAATGAGCAGTTCTTC. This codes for CASSLKGAYNEQFF.

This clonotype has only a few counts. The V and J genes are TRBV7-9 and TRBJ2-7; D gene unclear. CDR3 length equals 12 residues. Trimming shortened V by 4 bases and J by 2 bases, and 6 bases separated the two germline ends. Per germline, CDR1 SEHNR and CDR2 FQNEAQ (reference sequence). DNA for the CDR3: TGTGCCAGCAGCTCTCCAGCCTACGAGCAGTACTTC. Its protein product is CASSSPAYEQYF.

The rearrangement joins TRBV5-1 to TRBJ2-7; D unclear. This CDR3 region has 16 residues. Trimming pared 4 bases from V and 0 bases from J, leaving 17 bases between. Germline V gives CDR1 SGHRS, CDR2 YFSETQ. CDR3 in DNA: TGCGCCAGCAGCCAAGCCCATTTTCCCAGCTCCTACGAGCAGTACTTC. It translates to CASSQAHFPSSYEQYF.

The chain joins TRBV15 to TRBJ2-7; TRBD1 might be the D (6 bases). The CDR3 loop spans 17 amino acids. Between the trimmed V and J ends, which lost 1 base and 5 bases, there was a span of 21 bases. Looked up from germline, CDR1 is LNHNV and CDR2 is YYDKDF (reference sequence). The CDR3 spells CATSRVLSRTVSHEQYF. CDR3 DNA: TGTGCCACCAGCAGAGTGCTATCTCGGACAGTTAGCCACGAGCAGTACTTC.

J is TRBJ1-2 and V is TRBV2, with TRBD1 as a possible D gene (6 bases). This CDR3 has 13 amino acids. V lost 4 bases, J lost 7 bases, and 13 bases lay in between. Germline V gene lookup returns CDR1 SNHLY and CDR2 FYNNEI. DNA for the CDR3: TGTGCCAGCAGTGGGACAGTAACGGGTGGCTACACCTTC. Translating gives CASSGTVTGGYTF.

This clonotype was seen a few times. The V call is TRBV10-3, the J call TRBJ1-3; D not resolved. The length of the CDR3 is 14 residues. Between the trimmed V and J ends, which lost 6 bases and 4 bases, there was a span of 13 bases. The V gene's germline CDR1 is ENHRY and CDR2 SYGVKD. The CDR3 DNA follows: TGTGCCATCAGGGGTCTGGGTGAGGGAAACACCATATATTTT. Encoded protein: CAIRGLGEGNTIYF.

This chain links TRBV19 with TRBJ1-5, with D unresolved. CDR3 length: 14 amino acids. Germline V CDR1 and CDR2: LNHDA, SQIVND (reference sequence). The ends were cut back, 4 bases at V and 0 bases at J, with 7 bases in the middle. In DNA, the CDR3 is TGTGCCAGTAGTACCTACAGTAGCAATCAGCCCCAGCATTTT. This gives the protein CASSTYSSNQPQHF. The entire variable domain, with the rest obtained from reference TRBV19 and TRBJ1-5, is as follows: DGGITQSPKYLFRKEGQNVTLSCEQNLNHDAMYWYRQDPGQGLRLIYYSQIVNDFQKGDIAEGYSVSREKKESFPLTVTSAQKNPTAFYLCASSTYSSNQPQHFGDGTRLSIL.

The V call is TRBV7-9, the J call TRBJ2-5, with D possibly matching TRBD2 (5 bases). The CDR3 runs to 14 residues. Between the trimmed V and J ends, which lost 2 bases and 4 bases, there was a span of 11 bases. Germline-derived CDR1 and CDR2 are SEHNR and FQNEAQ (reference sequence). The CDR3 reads CASSLTTGVETQYF. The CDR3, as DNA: TGTGCCAGCAGCTTAACCACCGGGGTAGAGACCCAGTACTTC.

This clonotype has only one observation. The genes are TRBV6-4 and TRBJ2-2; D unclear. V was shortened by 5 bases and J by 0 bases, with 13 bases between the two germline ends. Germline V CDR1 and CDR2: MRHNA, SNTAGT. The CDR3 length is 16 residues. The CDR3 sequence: CASSSDRFTNTGELFF. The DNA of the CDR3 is TGTGCCAGCAGTTCAGACCGATTCACGAACACCGGGGAGCTGTTTTTT.

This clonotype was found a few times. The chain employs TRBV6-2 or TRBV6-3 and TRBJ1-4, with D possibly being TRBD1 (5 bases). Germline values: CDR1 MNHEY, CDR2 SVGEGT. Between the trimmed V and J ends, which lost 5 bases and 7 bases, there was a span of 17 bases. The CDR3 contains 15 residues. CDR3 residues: CASSPAGTRSEKLFF. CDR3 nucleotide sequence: TGTGCCAGCAGTCCCGCCGGGACTCGAAGTGAAAAACTGTTTTTT.

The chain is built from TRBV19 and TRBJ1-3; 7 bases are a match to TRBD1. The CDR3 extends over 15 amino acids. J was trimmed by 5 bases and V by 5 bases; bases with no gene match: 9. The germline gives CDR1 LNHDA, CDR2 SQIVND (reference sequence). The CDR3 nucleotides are TGTGCCAGTAGTGCCCAAGGGGGCTTTCGAAACACCATATATTTT. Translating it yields CASSAQGGFRNTIYF.

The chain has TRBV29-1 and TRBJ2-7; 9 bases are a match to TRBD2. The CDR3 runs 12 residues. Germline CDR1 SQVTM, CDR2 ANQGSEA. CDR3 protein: CSASGTHYEQYF. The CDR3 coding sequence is TGCAGTGCTAGCGGGACACACTACGAGCAGTACTTC.

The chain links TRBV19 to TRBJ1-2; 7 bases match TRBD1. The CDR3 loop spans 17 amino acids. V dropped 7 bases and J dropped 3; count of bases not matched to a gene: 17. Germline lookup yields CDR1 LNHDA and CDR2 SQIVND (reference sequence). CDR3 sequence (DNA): TGTGCCAGTATTAAACGGACAGGAGATTATTCACACTATGGCTACACCTTC. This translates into CASIKRTGDYSHYGYTF.

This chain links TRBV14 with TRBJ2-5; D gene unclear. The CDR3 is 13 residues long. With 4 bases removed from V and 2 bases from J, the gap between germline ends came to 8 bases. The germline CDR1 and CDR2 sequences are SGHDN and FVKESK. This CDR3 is CASSPLQQETQYF. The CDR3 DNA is TGTGCCAGCAGCCCACTACAACAAGAGACCCAGTACTTC.

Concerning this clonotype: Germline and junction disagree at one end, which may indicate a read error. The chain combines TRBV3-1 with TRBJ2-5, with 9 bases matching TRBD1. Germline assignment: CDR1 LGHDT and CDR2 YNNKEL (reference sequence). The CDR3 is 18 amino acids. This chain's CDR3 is CASSQELRGTGQQETQCF. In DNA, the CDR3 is TGTGCCAGCAGCCAAGAGCTAAGGGGGACAGGGCAACAAGAGACCCAGTGCTTC.

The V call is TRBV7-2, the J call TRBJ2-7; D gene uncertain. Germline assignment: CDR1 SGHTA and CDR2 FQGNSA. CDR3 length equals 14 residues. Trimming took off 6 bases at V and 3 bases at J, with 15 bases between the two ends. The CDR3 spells CASSLGSGYYEQYF. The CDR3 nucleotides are TGTGCCAGCAGTTTGGGGTCAGGATACTACGAGCAGTACTTC.

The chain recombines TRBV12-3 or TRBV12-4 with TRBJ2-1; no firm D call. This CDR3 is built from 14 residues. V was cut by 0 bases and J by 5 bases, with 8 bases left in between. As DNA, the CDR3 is TGTGCCAGCAGTTTAGCGCGCCGTAACAATGAGCAGTTCTTC. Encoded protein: CASSLARRNNEQFF.

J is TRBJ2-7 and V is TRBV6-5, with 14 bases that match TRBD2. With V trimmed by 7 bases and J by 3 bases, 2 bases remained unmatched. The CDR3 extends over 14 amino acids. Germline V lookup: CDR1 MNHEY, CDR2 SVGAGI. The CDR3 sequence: CASMGLAGVYEQYF. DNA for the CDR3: TGTGCCAGCATGGGACTAGCGGGAGTCTACGAGCAGTACTTC.